This TCR beta chain was recorded in a study of cytomegalovirus exposure and HLA in healthy donors. Study findings and constraints: High specificity and sensitivity for cytomegalovirus status were reported for the classifier. Earlier analysis found most TCR beta V segments productive about 90% or about 30% of the time.

A word on this clone: Antigen specificity is unknown.

13 Jbeta primers and 60 Vbeta primers were used for the PCR. TCRdb's table, derived via immunoSEQ multiplex PCR, lists solely in-frame clones and lacks some. The table has under 300,000 clones, almost 85% seen once. Trimming removed 0 bases at V and 5 bases at J, with 13 bases between. Germline V gene data show CDR1 as MNHEY and CDR2 as SVGAGI. CDR3 size: 15 residues. The sample was PBMCs. The clonotype was recovered from a middle-aged woman in good health and CMV-seropositive. The chain carries TRBV6-5 and TRBJ1-1; a weak D match, TRBD1 (5 bases). CDR3 in DNA: TGTGCCAGCAGTTACTCGTTCAGGGAGGTGACTGAAGCTTTCTTT. Protein product: CASSYSFREVTEAFF.